This T cell receptor (beta chain) was identified in a study of T cells in Graves' hyperthyroidism and ophthalmopathy. The CDR3 regions of TCR beta were amplified from RNA transcripts. In the first-round RT-PCR of the TCR CDR3, the HTBI primer set was used. TCRdb redid the calling of the multiplex PCR reads with MiXCR, one entry per CDR3 protein. The sample lists about 400,000 distinct CDR3 sequences; around 14% were seen once. This clonotype was counted at least ten times. Its specificity is unknown. Researchers defined stable Graves' hyperthyroidism as no ophthalmopathy progression within 18 months. This CDR3 has 14 residues. Trimming stripped 1 base from V and 3 bases from J, with 10 bases between. Germline V lookup: CDR1 DFQATT, CDR2 SNEGSKA (reference sequence). General study findings and limits: Also found in blood were most expanded thyroid clonotypes above 0.001.

This TCR was sampled from a woman aged 25-40 years with Graves' hyperthyroidism. The sequencing sample was made of blood. This chain connects TRBV20-1 to TRBJ2-1, with TRBD2 as a possible D gene (6 bases). The CDR3 here is CSARGSGSYNEQFF. The CDR3 DNA is TGCAGTGCTAGAGGATCCGGGAGCTACAATGAGCAGTTCTTC.